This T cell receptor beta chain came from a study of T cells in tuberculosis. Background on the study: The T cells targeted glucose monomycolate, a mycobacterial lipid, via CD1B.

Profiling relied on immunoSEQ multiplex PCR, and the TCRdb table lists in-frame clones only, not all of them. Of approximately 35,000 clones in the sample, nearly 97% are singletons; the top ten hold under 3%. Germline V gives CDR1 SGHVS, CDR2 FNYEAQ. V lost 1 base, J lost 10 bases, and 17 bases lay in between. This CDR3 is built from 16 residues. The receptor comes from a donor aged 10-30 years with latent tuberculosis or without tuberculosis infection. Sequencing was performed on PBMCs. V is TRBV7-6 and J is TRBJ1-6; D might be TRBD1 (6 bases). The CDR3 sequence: CASSLGGRGARSPLHF. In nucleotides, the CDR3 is TGTGCCAGCAGCTTAGGGGGGCGGGGGGCTAGATCACCCCTCCACTTT.